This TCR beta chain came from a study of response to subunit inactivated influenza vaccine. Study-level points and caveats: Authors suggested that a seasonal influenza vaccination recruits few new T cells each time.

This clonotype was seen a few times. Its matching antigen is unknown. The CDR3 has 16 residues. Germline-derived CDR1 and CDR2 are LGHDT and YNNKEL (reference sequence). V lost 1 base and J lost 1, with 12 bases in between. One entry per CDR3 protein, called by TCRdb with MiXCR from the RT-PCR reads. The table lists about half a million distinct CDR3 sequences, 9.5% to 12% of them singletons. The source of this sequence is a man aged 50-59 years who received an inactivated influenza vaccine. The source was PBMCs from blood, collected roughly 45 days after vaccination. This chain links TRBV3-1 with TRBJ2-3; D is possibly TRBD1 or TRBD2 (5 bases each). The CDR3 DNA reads TGTGCCAGCAGCCAAGGGGGGAGTATCCGCACAGATACGCAGTATTTT. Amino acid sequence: CASSQGGSIRTDTQYF.